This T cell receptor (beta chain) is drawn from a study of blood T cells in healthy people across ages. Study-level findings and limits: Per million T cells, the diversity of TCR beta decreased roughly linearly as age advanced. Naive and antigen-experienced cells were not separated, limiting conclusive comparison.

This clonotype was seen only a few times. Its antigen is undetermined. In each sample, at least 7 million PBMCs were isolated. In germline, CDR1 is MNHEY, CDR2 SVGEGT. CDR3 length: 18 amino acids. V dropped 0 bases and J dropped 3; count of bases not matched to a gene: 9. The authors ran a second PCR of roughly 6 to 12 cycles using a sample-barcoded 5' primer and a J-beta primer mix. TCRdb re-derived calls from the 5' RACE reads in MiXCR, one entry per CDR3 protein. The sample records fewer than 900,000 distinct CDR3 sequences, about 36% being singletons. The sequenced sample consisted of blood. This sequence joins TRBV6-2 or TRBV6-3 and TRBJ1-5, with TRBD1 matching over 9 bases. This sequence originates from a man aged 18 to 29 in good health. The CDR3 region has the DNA TGTGCCAGCAGTTACTCGACTACAGGGGGCCGCCTCAATCAGCCCCAGCATTTT. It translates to CASSYSTTGGRLNQPQHF.